These T cell receptor beta chains were read from a single sample in a study of control samples from healthy donors and cancer patients. TCRdb's table, derived via immunoSEQ multiplex PCR, lists solely in-frame clones and lacks some. Of tens of thousands of clones in the sample, approximately 85% were seen once. Sequenced: blood. These receptors all stem from a middle-aged man in good health. CDR3s include the opening cysteine and the closing phenylalanine or tryptophan. Fields, in order: clone size, J gene, D gene, V gene, CDR3 DNA, CDR3 protein. The D gene is left open where the match is weak. Rows give clone size only sometimes, using once, few, many, or a class for an expanded clone.

abundance: -
j_gene: TRBJ2-3
d_gene: -
v_gene: TRBV5-6
CDR3nt: TGTGCCAGCAGCTTGAATCGGCGCACAGATACGCAGTATTTT
CDR3aa: CASSLNRRTDTQYF

abundance: -
j_gene: TRBJ1-1
d_gene: -
v_gene: TRBV5-8
CDR3nt: TGTGCCAGCAGCCCCTTCAAACGGAACACTGAAGCTTTCTTT
CDR3aa: CASSPFKRNTEAFF

abundance: -
j_gene: TRBJ1-4
d_gene: -
v_gene: TRBV14
CDR3nt: TGTGCCAGCAGCCAAGATCTAGACGGGAAACTGTTTTTT
CDR3aa: CASSQDLDGKLFF

abundance: -
j_gene: TRBJ2-3
d_gene: -
v_gene: TRBV7-2
CDR3nt: TGTGCCAGCAGCATTTCCGGGGGTTTTGCAGATACGCAGTATTTT
CDR3aa: CASSISGGFADTQYF

abundance: -
j_gene: TRBJ1-3
d_gene: -
v_gene: TRBV30
CDR3nt: TGTGCCTGGAGTAACGACAGGTACACCTCTGGAAACACCATATATTTT
CDR3aa: CAWSNDRYTSGNTIYF

abundance: -
j_gene: TRBJ2-3
d_gene: -
v_gene: TRBV7-3
CDR3nt: TGTGCCAGCAGCTTTCACAGGGAGGATACGCAGTATTTT
CDR3aa: CASSFHREDTQYF

abundance: -
j_gene: TRBJ2-1
d_gene: -
v_gene: TRBV9
CDR3nt: TGTGCCAGCAGCGTAACTGACAGACCCCCCATGGGTGAGCAGTTCTTC
CDR3aa: CASSVTDRPPMGEQFF

abundance: -
j_gene: TRBJ2-7
d_gene: -
v_gene: TRBV1
CDR3nt: TGCACCAGCAGCCAAGAGGTACGGGGGGGCATCGAGCAGTACTTC
CDR3aa: CTSSQEVRGGIEQYF

abundance: -
j_gene: TRBJ2-2
d_gene: TRBD2
v_gene: TRBV7-2
CDR3nt: TGTGCCAGCAGCCCCGGACTAGCGCCCGGGGAGCTGTTTTTT
CDR3aa: CASSPGLAPGELFF

abundance: -
j_gene: TRBJ1-1
d_gene: -
v_gene: TRBV5-1
CDR3nt: TGCGCCAGCAGCCTCAGTCACAAGGACACTGAAGCTTTCTTT
CDR3aa: CASSLSHKDTEAFF

abundance: -
j_gene: TRBJ2-7
d_gene: -
v_gene: TRBV7-3
CDR3nt: TGTGCCAGCAGGTGTCAGGTTTCCTACGAGCAGTACTTC
CDR3aa: CASRCQVSYEQYF

abundance: -
j_gene: TRBJ1-2
d_gene: -
v_gene: TRBV7-9
CDR3nt: TGTGCCAGCAGCTTAGCCCCAGAACAGGCCCACTATGGCTACACCTTC
CDR3aa: CASSLAPEQAHYGYTF

abundance: -
j_gene: TRBJ2-7
d_gene: -
v_gene: TRBV30
CDR3nt: TGTGCCTGGATAGGGGCCTACGAGCAGTACTTC
CDR3aa: CAWIGAYEQYF

abundance: -
j_gene: TRBJ2-5
d_gene: TRBD2
v_gene: TRBV28
CDR3nt: TGTGCCAGTGGAGCGGGAGGGCCTGAGACCCAGTACTTC
CDR3aa: CASGAGGPETQYF

abundance: -
j_gene: TRBJ1-1
d_gene: -
v_gene: TRBV4-1
CDR3nt: TGCGCCAGCACTCGGTCGGAGGCCACTAGCAGGGCTAAGATGAACACTGAAGCTTTCTTT
CDR3aa: CASTRSEATSRAKMNTEAFF

abundance: -
j_gene: TRBJ1-4
d_gene: -
v_gene: TRBV30
CDR3nt: TGTGCCTGGAGTGGGGGAAAACTGTTTTTT
CDR3aa: CAWSGGKLFF

abundance: -
j_gene: TRBJ1-5
d_gene: -
v_gene: TRBV6-2/TRBV6-3
CDR3nt: TGTGCCAGCAGTTACCGGCCGAATCAGCCCCAGCATTTT
CDR3aa: CASSYRPNQPQHF

abundance: few
j_gene: TRBJ2-3
d_gene: -
v_gene: TRBV19
CDR3nt: TGTGCCAGTAAGTCACCGGGATCCACAGATACGCAGTATTTT
CDR3aa: CASKSPGSTDTQYF

abundance: -
j_gene: TRBJ1-4
d_gene: -
v_gene: TRBV19
CDR3nt: TGTGCCACCAGGACCGAAGAAAAACTGTTTTTT
CDR3aa: CATRTEEKLFF

abundance: -
j_gene: TRBJ2-3
d_gene: TRBD2
v_gene: TRBV29-1
CDR3nt: TGCAGCGCCTTGGGTAGCGGGAACACAGATACGCAGTATTTT
CDR3aa: CSALGSGNTDTQYF

abundance: -
j_gene: TRBJ2-1
d_gene: TRBD2
v_gene: TRBV7-2
CDR3nt: TGTGCCAGCAGCGGTGGACTAGCGGTTTACAATGAGCAGTTCTTC
CDR3aa: CASSGGLAVYNEQFF

abundance: -
j_gene: TRBJ2-6
d_gene: -
v_gene: TRBV24-1
CDR3nt: TGTGCCACCAGTGACCGTCCTCAGGGGCCATACTCTGGGGCCAACGTCCTGACTTTC
CDR3aa: CATSDRPQGPYSGANVLTF

abundance: -
j_gene: TRBJ2-7
d_gene: -
v_gene: TRBV19
CDR3nt: TGTGCCAGTAGTATCTACATCGGCTACGAGCAGTACTTC
CDR3aa: CASSIYIGYEQYF

abundance: -
j_gene: TRBJ1-2
d_gene: TRBD1
v_gene: TRBV30
CDR3nt: TGTGCCTGGAGCAGATCGGGACAGCCGCGCGAAGGCTACACCTTC
CDR3aa: CAWSRSGQPREGYTF

abundance: -
j_gene: TRBJ1-1
d_gene: -
v_gene: TRBV24-1
CDR3nt: TGTGCCACCAGTGAAACAGGAAGCACTGAAGCTTTCTTT
CDR3aa: CATSETGSTEAFF

abundance: -
j_gene: TRBJ2-3
d_gene: -
v_gene: TRBV5-1
CDR3nt: TGCGCCAGCAGTTCGCAGGGAACAGATACGCAGTATTTT
CDR3aa: CASSSQGTDTQYF

abundance: -
j_gene: TRBJ1-2
d_gene: TRBD1
v_gene: TRBV6-2/TRBV6-3
CDR3nt: TGTGCCAGCAGTCACAACGACAGGGGCCTTCGGTATGGCTACACCTTC
CDR3aa: CASSHNDRGLRYGYTF